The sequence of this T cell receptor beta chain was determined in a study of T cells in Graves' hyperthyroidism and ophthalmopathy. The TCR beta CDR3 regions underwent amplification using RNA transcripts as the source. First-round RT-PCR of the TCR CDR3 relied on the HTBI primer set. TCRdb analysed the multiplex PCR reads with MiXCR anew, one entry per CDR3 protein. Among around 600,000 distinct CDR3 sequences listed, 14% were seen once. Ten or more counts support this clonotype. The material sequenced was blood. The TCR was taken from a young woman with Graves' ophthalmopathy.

Here the CDR3 reads CASVQEPVSYNEQFF. DNA for the CDR3: TGTGCCAGCGTCCAAGAGCCCGTGTCCTACAATGAGCAGTTCTTC. The chain recombines TRBV7-3 with TRBJ2-1; the D is unclear. Trimming shortened V by 8 bases and J by 1 base, and 15 bases separated the two germline ends. The germline gives CDR1 SGHTA, CDR2 FQGTGA. The CDR3 totals 15 residues.